This TCR beta chain was recovered during a study of T cell repertoires in cytomegalovirus infection. Study-wide context: Signatures in public TCR beta sequences pointed to both CMV infection and matching HLA type.

Overall study results and limits: HLA-C-restricted, CMV-specific TCR beta clonotypes were dominant ex vivo. CMV carriers having the relevant HLA were flagged by cumulative public TCR beta family frequency.

V lost 8 bases to trimming and J lost 9 bases; unmatched junction nucleotides: 11. CDR3 length: 13 residues. Germline V lookup: CDR1 MNHNS, CDR2 SASEGT. With respect to this clonotype: Its antigen is as yet unknown.

Each CDR3 protein gets one entry after TCRdb re-called the reads with MiXCR. The sample has hundreds of thousands of distinct CDR3 sequences; 40% to 50% are singletons. The material was cultured PBMCs, obtained from culture after CMV antigen stimulation. The rearrangement uses TRBV6-1 and TRBJ2-7; 9 bases map to TRBD2. The clonotype was recovered from a human donor in good health (CMV status not recorded). Some clones in this sample may be carry-over from other donors' samples. CDR3 amino acids: CASVRLAGLRQYF. The CDR3 DNA is TGTGCCAGCGTTCGGCTAGCGGGACTCCGGCAGTACTTC.